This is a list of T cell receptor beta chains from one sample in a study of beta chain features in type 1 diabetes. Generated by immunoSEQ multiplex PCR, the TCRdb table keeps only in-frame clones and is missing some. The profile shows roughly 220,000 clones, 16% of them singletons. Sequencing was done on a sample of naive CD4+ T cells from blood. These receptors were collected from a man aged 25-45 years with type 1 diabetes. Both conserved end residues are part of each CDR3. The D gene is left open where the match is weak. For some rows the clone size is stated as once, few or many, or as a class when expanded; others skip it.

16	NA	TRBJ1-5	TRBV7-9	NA	TGTGCCAGCAGCTTAATCGGGGGGGCGAGCAATCAGCCCCAGCATTTT	CASSLIGGASNQPQHF
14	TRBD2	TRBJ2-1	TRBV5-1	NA	TGCGCCAGCAGCACAAGCGGGAACGACAATGAGCAGTTCTTC	CASSTSGNDNEQFF
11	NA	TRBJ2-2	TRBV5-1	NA	TGCGCCAGCAGCGAGAGTGGGGAGCTGTTTTTT	CASSESGELFF
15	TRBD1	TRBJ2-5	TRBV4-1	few	TGCGCCAGCAGCCGACAGACAGGGGGCGGCGAGACCCAGTACTTC	CASSRQTGGGETQYF
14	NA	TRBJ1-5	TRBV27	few	TGTGCCAGCAGTTGGGCCGAGGGCAATCAGCCCCAGCATTTT	CASSWAEGNQPQHF
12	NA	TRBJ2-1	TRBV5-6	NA	TGTGCCAGCAGCTCATACAGAAATGAGCAGTTCTTC	CASSSYRNEQFF
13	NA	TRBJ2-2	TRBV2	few	TGTGCCAGCCATCGGACAGCGTACGGGGAGCTGTTTTTT	CASHRTAYGELFF
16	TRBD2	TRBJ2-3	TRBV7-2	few	TGTGCCAGCAGCTACAATGGACTAGCGGGAGCAGATACGCAGTATTTT	CASSYNGLAGADTQYF
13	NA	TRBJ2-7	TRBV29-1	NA	TGCAGCGGACAGGACACCCTGAAGAGCGAGCAGTACTTC	CSGQDTLKSEQYF
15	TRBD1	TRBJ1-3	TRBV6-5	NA	TGTGCCACCCGGAGGGACAGGGTCATCCGAAACACCATATATTTT	CATRRDRVIRNTIYF
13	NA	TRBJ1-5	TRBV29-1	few	TGCAGCGTGGACACCGGGGGCAATCAGCCCCAGCATTTT	CSVDTGGNQPQHF
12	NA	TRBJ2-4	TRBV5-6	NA	TGTGCCAGCAGCTTGGATGTTGGCATTCAGTACTTC	CASSLDVGIQYF
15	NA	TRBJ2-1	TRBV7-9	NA	TGTGCCAGCAGCGACAGGAGCCGCTCCTACAATGAGCAGTTCTTC	CASSDRSRSYNEQFF
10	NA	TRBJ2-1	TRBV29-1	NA	TGCAGCGTTGTGGGTAATGAGCAGTTCTTC	CSVVGNEQFF
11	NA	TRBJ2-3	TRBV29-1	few	TGCAGCCATAAATCCACAGATACGCAGTATTTT	CSHKSTDTQYF
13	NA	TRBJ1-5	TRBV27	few	TGTGCCAGCAGCCGGTTAAGCAATCAGCCCCAGCATTTT	CASSRLSNQPQHF
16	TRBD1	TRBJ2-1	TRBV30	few	TGTGCCTGGAGTAAGTATTACAGGGACAGCTACAATGAGCAGTTCTTC	CAWSKYYRDSYNEQFF
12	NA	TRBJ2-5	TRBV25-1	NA	TGTGCCAGCATGACGGAGGGGGAGACCCAGTACTTC	CASMTEGETQYF
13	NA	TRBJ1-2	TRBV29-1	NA	TGCAGCGCCGCGGGGACCAGCCCTTATGGCTACACCTTC	CSAAGTSPYGYTF
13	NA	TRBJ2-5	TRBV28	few	TGTGCCAGCAGATTTACAGTCCTCGAGACCCAGTACTTC	CASRFTVLETQYF
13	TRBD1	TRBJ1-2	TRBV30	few	TGTGCCTGGAGACCCCAGGGGGCCGGGGGCTACACCTTC	CAWRPQGAGGYTF
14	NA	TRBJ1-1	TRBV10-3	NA	TGTGCCATCAGGATAGGGGCGGGGAACACTGAAGCTTTCTTT	CAIRIGAGNTEAFF
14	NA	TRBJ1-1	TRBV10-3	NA	TGTGCCATCACCGACAGACCGGTGAACACTGAAGCTTTCTTT	CAITDRPVNTEAFF
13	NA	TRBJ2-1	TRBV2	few	TGTGCCAGCCGACGGGGGAATGGGAATGAGCAGTTCTTC	CASRRGNGNEQFF
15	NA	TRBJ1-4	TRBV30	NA	TGTGCCTGGAGCGTCGGCGGCCAACCGGGAGAAAAACTGTTTTTT	CAWSVGGQPGEKLFF